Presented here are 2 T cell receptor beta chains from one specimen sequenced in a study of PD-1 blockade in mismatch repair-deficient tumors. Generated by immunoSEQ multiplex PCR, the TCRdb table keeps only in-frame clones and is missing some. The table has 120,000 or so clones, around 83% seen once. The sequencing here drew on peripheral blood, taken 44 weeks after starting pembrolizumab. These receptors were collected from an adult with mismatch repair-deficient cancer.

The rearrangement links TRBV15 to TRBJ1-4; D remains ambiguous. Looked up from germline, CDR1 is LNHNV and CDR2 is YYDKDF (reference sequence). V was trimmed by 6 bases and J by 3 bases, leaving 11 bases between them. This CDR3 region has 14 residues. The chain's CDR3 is CATRPHWPNEKLFF. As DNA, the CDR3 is TGTGCCACCAGACCTCATTGGCCTAATGAAAAACTGTTTTTT.

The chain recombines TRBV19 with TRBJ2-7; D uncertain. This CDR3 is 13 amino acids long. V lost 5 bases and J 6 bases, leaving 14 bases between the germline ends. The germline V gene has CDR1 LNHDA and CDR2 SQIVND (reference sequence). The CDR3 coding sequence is TGTGCCAGTAGTCTGGGGAACTGGGGCGAGCAGTACTTC. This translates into CASSLGNWGEQYF.